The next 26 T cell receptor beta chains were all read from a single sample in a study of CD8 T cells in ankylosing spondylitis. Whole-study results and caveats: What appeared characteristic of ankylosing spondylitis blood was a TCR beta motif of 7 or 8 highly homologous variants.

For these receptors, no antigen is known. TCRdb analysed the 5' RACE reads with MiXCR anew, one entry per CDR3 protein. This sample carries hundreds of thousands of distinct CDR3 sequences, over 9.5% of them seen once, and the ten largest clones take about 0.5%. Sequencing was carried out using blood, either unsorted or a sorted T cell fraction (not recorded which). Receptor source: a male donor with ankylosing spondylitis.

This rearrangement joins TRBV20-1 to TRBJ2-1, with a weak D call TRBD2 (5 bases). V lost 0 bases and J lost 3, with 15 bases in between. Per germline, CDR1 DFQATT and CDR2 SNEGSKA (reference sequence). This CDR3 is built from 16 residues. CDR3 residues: CSARDSTSGFYNEQFF. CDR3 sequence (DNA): TGCAGTGCTAGAGATTCTACGAGCGGATTCTACAATGAGCAGTTCTTC.

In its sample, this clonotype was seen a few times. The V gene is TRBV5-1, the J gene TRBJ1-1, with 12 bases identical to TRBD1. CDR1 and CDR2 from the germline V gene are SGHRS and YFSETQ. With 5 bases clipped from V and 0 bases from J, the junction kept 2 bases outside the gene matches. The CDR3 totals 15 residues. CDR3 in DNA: TGCGCCAGCAGGGGGGACAGGGGGCTGAACACTGAAGCTTTCTTT. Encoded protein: CASRGDRGLNTEAFF.

CDR3 region: CASSHLAGGTNVLTF. In DNA, the CDR3 is TGTGCCAGCTCACACCTAGCGGGAGGTACAAACGTCCTGACTTTC. V and J are TRBV18 and TRBJ2-6, with 11 bases identical to TRBD2. The CDR3 has 15 residues. The V gene's germline CDR1 is KGHSH and CDR2 LQKENI. The J segment lost 10 bases and the V segment lost 4 bases, leaving 6 bases of the junction unmatched.

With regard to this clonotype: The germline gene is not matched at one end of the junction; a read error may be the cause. CDR3 region: CASSDLDLTYSEQFF. CDR3 DNA: TGTGCCAGCAGTGATCTGGATCTCACATACAGTGAGCAGTTCTTC. V is TRBV6-1 and J is TRBJ2-1; D is undetermined. Germline V gene lookup returns CDR1 MNHNS and CDR2 SASEGT. CDR3 size: 15 residues.

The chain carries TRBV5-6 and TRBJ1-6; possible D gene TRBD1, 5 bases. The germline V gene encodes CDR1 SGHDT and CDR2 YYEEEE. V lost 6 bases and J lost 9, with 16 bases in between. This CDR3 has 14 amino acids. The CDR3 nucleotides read TGTGCCAGCACCCGGACACAGTTGCTTTCACCCCTCCACTTT. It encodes CASTRTQLLSPLHF.

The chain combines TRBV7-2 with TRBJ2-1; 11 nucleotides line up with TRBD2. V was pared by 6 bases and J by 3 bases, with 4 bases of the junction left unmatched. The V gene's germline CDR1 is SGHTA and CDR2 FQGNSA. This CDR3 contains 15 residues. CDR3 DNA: TGTGCCAGCAGATTTAGCGGGGGGGGCTACAATGAGCAGTTCTTC. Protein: CASRFSGGGYNEQFF.

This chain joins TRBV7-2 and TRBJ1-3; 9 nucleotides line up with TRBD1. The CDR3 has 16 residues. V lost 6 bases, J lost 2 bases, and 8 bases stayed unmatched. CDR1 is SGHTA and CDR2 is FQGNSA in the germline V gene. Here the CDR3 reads CASRPGTGLTGNTIYF. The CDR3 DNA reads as TGTGCCAGCAGACCGGGGACAGGGCTTACTGGAAACACCATATATTTT. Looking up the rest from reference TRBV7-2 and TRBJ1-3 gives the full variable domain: GAGVSQSPSNKVTEKGKDVELRCDPISGHTALYWYRQSLGQGLEFLIYFQGNSAPDKSGLPSDRFSAERTGGSVSTLTIQRTQQEDSAVYLCASRPGTGLTGNTIYFGEGSWLTVV.

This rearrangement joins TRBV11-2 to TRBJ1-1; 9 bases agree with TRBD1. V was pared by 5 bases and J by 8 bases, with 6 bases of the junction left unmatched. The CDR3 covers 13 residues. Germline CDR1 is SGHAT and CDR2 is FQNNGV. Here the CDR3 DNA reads TGTGCCAGCAGCAGCACAGGGGGCGTAGAAGCTTTCTTT. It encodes CASSSTGGVEAFF.

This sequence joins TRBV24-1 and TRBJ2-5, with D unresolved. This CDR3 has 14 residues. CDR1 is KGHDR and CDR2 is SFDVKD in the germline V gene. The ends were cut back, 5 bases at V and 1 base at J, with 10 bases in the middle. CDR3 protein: CATSAHGTQETQYF. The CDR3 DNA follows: TGTGCCACCAGTGCTCATGGAACCCAAGAGACCCAGTACTTC.

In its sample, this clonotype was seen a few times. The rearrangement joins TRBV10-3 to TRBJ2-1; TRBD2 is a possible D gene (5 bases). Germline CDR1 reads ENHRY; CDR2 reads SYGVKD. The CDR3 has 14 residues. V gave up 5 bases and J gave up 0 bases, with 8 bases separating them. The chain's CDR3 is CAISKRDSYNEQFF. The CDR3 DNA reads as TGTGCCATCAGTAAACGGGACTCCTACAATGAGCAGTTCTTC.

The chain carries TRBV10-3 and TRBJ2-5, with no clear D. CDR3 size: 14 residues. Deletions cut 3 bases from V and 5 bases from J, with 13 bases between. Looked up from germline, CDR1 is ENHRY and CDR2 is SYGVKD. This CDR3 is CAISDSRARETQYF. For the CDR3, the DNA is TGTGCCATCAGTGATAGTAGGGCTAGGGAGACCCAGTACTTC.

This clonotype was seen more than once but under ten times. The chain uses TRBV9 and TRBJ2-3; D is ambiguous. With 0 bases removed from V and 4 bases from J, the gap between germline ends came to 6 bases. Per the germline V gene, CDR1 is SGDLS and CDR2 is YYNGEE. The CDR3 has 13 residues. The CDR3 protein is CASSVVSSDTQYF. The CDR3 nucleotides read TGTGCCAGCAGCGTAGTTTCCTCAGATACGCAGTATTTT.

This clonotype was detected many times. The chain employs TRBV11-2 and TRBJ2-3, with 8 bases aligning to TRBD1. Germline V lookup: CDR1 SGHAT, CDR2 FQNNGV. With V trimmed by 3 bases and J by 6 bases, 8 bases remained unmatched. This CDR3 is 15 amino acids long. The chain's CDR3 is CASSFRQGSADTQYF. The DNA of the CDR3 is TGTGCCAGCAGCTTTCGACAGGGGAGTGCGGATACGCAGTATTTT.

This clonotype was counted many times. This CDR3 is CASSQTVSYEQYF. CDR3 nucleotide sequence: TGTGCCAGCAGCCAGACTGTCTCCTACGAGCAGTACTTC. V and J are TRBV7-2 and TRBJ2-7; no firm D call. Germline CDR1 SGHTA, CDR2 FQGNSA. Trimming pared 5 bases from V and 0 bases from J, leaving 8 bases between. The CDR3 totals 13 residues.

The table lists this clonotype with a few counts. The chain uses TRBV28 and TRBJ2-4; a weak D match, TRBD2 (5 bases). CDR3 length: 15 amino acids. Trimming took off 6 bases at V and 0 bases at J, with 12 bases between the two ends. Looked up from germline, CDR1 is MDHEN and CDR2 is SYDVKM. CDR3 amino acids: CASSRPRVAKNIQYF. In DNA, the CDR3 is TGTGCCAGCAGCCGACCGCGGGTAGCCAAAAACATTCAGTACTTC. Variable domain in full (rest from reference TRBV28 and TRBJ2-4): DVKVTQSSRYLVKRTGEKVFLECVQDMDHENMFWYRQDPGLGLRLIYFSYDVKMKEKGDIPEGYSVSREKKERFSLILESASTNQTSMYLCASSRPRVAKNIQYFGAGTRLSVL.

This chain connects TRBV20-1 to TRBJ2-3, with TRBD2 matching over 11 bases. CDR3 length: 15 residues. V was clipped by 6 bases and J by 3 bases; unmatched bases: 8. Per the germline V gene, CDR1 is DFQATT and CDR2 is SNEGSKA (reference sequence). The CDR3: CSAPSRTSGTDTQYF. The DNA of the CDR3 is TGCAGTGCCCCCTCACGGACTAGCGGGACAGATACGCAGTATTTT.

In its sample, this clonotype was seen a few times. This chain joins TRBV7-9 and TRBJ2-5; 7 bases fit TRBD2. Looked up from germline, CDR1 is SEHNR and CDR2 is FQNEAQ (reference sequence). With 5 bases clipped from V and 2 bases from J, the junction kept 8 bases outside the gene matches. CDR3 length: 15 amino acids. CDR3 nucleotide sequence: TGTGCCAGCAGCCCTTTCGAGCGGGGTCAAGAGACCCAGTACTTC. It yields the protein CASSPFERGQETQYF.

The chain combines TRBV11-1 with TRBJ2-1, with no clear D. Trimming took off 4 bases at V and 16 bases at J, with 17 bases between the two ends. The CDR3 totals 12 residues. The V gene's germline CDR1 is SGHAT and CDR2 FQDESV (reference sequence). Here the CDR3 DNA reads TGTGCCAGCAGCTCCTCCGGATCCGGGCACTTCTTC. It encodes CASSSSGSGHFF.

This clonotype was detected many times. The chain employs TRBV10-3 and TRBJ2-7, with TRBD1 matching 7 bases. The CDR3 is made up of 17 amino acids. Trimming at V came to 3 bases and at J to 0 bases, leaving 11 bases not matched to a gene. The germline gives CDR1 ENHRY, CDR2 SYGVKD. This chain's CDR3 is CAISDRYTGTDSYEQYF. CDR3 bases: TGTGCCATCAGTGACCGGTACACCGGGACAGACTCCTACGAGCAGTACTTC.

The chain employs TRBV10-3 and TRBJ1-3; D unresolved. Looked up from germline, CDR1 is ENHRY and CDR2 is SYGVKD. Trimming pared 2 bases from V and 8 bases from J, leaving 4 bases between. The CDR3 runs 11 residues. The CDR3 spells CAISEGDTIYF. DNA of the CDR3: TGTGCCATCAGTGAGGGGGACACCATATATTTT.

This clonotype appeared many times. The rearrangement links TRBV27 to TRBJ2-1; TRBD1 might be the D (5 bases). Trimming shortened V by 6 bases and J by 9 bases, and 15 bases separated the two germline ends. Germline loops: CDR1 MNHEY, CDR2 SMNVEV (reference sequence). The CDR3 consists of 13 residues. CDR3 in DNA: TGTGCCAGCAGCGCCTTTAGTAGGGGTGAGCAGTTCTTC. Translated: CASSAFSRGEQFF.

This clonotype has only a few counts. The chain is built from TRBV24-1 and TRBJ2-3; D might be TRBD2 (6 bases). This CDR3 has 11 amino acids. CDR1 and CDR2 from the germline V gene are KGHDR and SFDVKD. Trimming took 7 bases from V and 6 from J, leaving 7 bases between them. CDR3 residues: CATRSGDTQYF. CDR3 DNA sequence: TGTGCCACCAGAAGCGGGGATACGCAGTATTTT.

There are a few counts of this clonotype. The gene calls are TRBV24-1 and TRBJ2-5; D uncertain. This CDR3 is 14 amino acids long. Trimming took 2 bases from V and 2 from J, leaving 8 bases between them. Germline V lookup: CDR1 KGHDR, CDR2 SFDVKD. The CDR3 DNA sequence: TGTGCCACCAGTGATTACGCAGCTCAAGAGACCCAGTACTTC. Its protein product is CATSDYAAQETQYF.

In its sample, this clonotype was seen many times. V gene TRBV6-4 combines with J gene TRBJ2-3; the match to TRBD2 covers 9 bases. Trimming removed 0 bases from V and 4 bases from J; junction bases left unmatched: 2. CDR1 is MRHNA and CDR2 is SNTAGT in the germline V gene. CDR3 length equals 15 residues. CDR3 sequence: CASSDSAGGPDTQYF. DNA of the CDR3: TGTGCCAGCAGTGACTCTGCGGGAGGGCCAGATACGCAGTATTTT.

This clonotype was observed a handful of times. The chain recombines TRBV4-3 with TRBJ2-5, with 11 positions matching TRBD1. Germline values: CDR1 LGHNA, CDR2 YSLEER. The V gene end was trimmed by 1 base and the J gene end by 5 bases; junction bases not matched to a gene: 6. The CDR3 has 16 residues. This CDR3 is CASSQGGTGGFETQYF. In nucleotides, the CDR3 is TGCGCCAGCAGCCAAGGGGGGACAGGGGGGTTTGAGACCCAGTACTTC.

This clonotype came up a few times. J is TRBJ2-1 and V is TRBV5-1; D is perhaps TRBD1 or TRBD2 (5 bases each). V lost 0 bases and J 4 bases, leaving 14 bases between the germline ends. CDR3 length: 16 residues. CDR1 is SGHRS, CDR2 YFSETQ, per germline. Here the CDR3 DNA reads TGCGCCAGCAGCTTGGATCCGGGACCAGGATACAATGAGCAGTTCTTC. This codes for CASSLDPGPGYNEQFF. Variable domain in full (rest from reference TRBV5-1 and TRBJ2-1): KAGVTQTPRYLIKTRGQQVTLSCSPISGHRSVSWYQQTPGQGLQFLFEYFSETQRNKGNFPGRFSGRQFSNSRSEMNVSTLELGDSALYLCASSLDPGPGYNEQFFGPGTRLTVL.